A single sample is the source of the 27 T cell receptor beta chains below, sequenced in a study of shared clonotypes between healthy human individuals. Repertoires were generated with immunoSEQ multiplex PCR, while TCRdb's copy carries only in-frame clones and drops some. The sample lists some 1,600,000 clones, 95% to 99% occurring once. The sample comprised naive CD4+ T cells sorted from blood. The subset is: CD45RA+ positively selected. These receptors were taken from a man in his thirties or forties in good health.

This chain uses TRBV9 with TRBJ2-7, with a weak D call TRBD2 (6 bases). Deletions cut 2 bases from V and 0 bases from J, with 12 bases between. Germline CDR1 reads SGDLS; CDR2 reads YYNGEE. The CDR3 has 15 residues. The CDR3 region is CASSVGTPPSYEQYF. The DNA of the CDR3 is TGTGCCAGCAGCGTCGGGACTCCCCCCTCCTACGAGCAGTACTTC.

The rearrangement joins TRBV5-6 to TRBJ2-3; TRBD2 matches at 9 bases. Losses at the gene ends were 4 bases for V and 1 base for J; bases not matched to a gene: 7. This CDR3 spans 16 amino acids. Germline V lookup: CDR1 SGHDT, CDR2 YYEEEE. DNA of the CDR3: TGTGCCAGCAGCCCAGGTTGGACTAGCGGCACAGATACGCAGTATTTT. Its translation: CASSPGWTSGTDTQYF. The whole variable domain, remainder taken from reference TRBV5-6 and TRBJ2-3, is DAGVTQSPTHLIKTRGQQVTLRCSPKSGHDTVSWYQQALGQGPQFIFQYYEEEERQRGNFPDRFSGHQFPNYSSELNVNALLLGDSALYLCASSPGWTSGTDTQYFGPGTRLTVL.

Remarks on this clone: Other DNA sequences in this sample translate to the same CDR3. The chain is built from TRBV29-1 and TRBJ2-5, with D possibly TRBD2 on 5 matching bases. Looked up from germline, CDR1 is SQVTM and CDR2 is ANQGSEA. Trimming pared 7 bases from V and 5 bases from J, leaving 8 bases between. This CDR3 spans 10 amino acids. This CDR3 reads CSGGAETQYF. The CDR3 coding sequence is TGCAGCGGGGGAGCGGAGACCCAGTACTTC.

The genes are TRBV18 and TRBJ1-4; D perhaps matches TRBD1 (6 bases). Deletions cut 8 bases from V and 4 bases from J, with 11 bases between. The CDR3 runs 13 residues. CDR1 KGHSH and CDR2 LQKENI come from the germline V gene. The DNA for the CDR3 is TGTGCCAGCCAAGGGACAATTAATGAAAAACTGTTTTTT. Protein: CASQGTINEKLFF.

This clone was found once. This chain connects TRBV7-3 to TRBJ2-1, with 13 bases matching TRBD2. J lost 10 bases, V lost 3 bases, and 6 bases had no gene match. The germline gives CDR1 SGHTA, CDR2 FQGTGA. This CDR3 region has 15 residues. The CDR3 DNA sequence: TGTGCCAGCAGCTTCACTAGCGGGAGGGTGCGGGAGCAGTTCTTC. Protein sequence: CASSFTSGRVREQFF.

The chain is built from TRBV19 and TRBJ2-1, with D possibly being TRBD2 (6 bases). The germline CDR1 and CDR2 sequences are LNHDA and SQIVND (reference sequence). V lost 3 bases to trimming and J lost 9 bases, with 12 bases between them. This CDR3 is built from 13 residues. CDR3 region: CASSIDGGREQFF. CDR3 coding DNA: TGTGCCAGTAGTATCGACGGGGGACGTGAGCAGTTCTTC.

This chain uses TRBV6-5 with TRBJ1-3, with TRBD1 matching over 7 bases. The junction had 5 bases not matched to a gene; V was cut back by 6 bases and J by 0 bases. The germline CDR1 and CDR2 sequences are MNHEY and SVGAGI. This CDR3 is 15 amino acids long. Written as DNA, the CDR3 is TGTGCCAGCAGACTGACAGGGAACTCTGGAAACACCATATATTTT. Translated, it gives CASRLTGNSGNTIYF.

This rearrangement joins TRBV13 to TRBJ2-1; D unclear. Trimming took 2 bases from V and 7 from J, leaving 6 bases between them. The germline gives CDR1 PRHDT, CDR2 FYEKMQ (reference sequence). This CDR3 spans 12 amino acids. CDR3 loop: CASSLRVNEQFF. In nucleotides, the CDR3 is TGTGCCAGCAGCTTAAGAGTAAATGAGCAGTTCTTC.

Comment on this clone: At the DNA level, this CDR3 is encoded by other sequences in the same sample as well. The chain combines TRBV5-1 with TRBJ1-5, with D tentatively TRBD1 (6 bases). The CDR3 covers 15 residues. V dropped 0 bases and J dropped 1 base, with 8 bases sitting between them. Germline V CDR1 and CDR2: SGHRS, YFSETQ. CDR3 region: CASSLDRASNQPQHF. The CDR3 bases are TGCGCCAGCAGCTTGGACAGGGCAAGCAATCAGCCCCAGCATTTT.

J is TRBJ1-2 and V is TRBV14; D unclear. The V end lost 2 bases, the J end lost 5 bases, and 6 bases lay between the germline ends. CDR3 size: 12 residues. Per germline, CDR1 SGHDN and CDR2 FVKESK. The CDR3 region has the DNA TGTGCCAGCAGCCAAACAGCTTATGGCTACACCTTC. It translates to CASSQTAYGYTF.

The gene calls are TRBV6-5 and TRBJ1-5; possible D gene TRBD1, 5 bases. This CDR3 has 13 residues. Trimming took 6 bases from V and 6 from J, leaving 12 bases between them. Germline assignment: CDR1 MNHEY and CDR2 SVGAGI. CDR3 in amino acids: CASRGPSGQPQHF. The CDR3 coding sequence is TGTGCCAGCAGGGGGCCATCCGGTCAGCCCCAGCATTTT.

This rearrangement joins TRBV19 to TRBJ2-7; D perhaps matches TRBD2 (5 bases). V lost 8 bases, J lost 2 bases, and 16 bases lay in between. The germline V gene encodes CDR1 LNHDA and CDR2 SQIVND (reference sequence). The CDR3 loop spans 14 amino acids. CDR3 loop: CASSRPGTTYEQYF. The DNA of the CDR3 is TGTGCCAGTTCTCGACCGGGAACCACCTACGAGCAGTACTTC.

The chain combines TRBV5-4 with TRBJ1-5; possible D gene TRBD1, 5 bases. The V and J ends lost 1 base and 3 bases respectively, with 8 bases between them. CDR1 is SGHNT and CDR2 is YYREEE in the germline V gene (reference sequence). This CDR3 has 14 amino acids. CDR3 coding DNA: TGTGCCAGCAGCTTGAAGGGGTCCAATCAGCCCCAGCATTTT. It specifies CASSLKGSNQPQHF.

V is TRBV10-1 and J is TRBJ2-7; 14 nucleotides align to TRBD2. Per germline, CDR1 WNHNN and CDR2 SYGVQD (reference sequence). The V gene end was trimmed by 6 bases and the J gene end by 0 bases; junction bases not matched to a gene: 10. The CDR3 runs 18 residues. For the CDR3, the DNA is TGCGCCAGCAGCCCCGGGACTAGCGGGAGCTCCGACTCCTACGAGCAGTACTTC. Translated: CASSPGTSGSSDSYEQYF.

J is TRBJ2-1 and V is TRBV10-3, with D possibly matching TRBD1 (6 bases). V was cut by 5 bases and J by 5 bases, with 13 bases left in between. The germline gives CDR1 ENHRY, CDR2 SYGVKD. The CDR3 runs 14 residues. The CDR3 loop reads CAISSGTKDNEQFF. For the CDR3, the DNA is TGTGCCATCAGTTCCGGGACAAAAGACAATGAGCAGTTCTTC.

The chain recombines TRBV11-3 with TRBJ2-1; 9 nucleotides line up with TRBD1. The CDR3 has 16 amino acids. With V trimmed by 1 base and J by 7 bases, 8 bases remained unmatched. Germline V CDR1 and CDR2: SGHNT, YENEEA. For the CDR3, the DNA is TGTGCCAGCAGCTTAGTCGGGACAGGGCCTTTTAATGAGCAGTTCTTC. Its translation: CASSLVGTGPFNEQFF.

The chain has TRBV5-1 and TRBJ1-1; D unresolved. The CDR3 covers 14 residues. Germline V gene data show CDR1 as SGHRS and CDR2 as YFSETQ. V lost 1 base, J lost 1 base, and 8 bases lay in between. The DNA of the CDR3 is TGCGCCAGCAGCTTGTATGCAGGGAACACTGAAGCTTTCTTT. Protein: CASSLYAGNTEAFF.

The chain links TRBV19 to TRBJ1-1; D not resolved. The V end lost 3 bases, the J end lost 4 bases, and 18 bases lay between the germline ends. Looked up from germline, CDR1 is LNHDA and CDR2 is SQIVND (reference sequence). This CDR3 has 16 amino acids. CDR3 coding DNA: TGTGCCAGTAGTATGTGGAGGAGGGCTGACGGCACTGAAGCTTTCTTT. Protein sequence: CASSMWRRADGTEAFF.

Here the CDR3 DNA reads TGCGCCAGCAGCGACCCAGGACAGGACTATGGCTACACCTTC. It codes for CASSDPGQDYGYTF. The chain uses TRBV5-1 and TRBJ1-2, with TRBD1 matching 7 bases. Germline values: CDR1 SGHRS, CDR2 YFSETQ. V lost 4 bases, J lost 3 bases, and 6 bases stayed unmatched. The CDR3 has 14 residues.

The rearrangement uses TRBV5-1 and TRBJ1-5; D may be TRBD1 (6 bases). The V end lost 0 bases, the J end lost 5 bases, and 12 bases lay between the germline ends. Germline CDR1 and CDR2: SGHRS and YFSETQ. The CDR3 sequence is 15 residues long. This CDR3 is CASSLGFGGHQPQHF. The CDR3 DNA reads TGCGCCAGCAGCTTGGGGTTCGGGGGGCATCAGCCCCAGCATTTT.

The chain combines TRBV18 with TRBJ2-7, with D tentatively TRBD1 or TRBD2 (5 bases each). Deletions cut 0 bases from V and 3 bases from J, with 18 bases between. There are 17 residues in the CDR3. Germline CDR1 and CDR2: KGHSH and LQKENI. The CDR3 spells CASSPPRFRDADYEQYF. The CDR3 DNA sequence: TGTGCCAGCTCACCACCCCGCTTCCGGGACGCTGACTACGAGCAGTACTTC.

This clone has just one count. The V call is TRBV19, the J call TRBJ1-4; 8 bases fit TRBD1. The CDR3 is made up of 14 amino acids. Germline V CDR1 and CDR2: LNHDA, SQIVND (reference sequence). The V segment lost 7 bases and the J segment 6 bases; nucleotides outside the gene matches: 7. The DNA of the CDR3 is TGTGCCAGTATCGACAGGGGAGTCGATGAAAAACTGTTTTTT. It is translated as CASIDRGVDEKLFF. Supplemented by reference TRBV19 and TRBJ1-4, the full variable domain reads DGGITQSPKYLFRKEGQNVTLSCEQNLNHDAMYWYRQDPGQGLRLIYYSQIVNDFQKGDIAEGYSVSREKKESFPLTVTSAQKNPTAFYLCASIDRGVDEKLFFGSGTQLSVL.

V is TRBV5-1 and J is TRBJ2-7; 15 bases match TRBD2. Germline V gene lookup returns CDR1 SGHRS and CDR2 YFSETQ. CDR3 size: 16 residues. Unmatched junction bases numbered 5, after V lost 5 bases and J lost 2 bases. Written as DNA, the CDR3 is TGCGCCAGCAGGGGGACTAGCGGGAGGCTGACCTACGAGCAGTACTTC. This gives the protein CASRGTSGRLTYEQYF. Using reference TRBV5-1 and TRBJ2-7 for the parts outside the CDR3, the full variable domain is KAGVTQTPRYLIKTRGQQVTLSCSPISGHRSVSWYQQTPGQGLQFLFEYFSETQRNKGNFPGRFSGRQFSNSRSEMNVSTLELGDSALYLCASRGTSGRLTYEQYFGPGTRLTVT.

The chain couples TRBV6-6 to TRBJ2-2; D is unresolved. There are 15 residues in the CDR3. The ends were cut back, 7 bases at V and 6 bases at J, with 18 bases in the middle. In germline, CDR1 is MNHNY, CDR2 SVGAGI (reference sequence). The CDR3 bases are TGTGCCAGCACCTCGTCGGGTACACGGGCCGGGGAGCTGTTTTTT. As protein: CASTSSGTRAGELFF.

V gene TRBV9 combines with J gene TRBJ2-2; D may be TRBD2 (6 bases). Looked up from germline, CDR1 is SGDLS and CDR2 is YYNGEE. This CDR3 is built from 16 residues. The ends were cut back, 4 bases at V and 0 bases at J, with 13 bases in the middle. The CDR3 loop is CASSPPGLSNTGELFF. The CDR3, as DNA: TGTGCCAGCAGCCCCCCGGGACTGTCGAACACCGGGGAGCTGTTTTTT.

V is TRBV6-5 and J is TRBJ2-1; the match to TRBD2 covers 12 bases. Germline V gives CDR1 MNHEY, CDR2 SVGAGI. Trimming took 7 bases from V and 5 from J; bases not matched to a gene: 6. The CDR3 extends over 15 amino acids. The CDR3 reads CASTPRLAGDNEQFF. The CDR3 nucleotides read TGTGCCAGCACCCCTCGACTAGCGGGAGACAATGAGCAGTTCTTC.

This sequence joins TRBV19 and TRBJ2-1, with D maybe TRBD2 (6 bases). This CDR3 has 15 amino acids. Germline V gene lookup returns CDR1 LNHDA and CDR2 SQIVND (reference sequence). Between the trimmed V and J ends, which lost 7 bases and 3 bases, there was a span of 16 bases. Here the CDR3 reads CASNSGGGVYNEQFF. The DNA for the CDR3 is TGTGCCAGTAACTCGGGCGGAGGGGTCTACAATGAGCAGTTCTTC. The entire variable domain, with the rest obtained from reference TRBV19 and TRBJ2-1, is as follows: DGGITQSPKYLFRKEGQNVTLSCEQNLNHDAMYWYRQDPGQGLRLIYYSQIVNDFQKGDIAEGYSVSREKKESFPLTVTSAQKNPTAFYLCASNSGGGVYNEQFFGPGTRLTVL.